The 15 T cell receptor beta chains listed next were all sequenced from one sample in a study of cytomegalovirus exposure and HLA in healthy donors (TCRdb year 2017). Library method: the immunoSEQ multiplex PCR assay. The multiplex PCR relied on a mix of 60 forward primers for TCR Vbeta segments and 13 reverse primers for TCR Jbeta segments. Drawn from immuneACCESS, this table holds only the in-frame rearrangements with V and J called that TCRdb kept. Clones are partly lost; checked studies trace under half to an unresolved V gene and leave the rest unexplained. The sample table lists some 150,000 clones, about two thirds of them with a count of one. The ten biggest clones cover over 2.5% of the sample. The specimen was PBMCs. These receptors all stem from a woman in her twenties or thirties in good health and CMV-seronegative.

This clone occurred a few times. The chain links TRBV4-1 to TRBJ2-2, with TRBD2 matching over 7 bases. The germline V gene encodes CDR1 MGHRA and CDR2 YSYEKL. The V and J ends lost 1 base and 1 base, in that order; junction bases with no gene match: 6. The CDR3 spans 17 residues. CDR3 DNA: TGCGCCAGCAGCCAAGCTGCGGGAGAGGGGAACACCGGGGAGCTGTTTTTT. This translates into CASSQAAGEGNTGELFF.

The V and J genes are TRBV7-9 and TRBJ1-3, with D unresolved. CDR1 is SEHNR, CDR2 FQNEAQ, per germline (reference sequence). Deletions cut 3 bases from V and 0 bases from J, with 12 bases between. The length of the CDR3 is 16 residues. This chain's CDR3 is CASSFLTASSGNTIYF. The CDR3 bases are TGTGCCAGCAGCTTCTTGACGGCTAGCTCTGGAAACACCATATATTTT.

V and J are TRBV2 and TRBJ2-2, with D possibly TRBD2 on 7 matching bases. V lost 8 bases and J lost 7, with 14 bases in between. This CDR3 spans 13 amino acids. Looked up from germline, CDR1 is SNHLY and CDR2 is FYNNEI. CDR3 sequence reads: CASEEGGSGELFF. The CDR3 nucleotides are TGTGCCAGCGAGGAGGGGGGGAGCGGGGAGCTGTTTTTT.

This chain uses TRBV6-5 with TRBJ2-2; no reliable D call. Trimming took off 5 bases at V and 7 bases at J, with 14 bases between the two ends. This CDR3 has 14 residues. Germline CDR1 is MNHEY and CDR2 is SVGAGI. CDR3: CASSVVRSDGELFF. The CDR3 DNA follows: TGTGCCAGCAGTGTAGTAAGATCTGACGGGGAGCTGTTTTTT.

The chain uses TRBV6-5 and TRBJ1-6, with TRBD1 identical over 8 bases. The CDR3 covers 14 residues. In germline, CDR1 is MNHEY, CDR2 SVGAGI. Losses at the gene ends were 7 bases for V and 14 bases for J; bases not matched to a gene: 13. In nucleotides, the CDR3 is TGTGCCAGCATGCCTGACAGGGGACTCTCGGCCCTCCACTTT. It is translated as CASMPDRGLSALHF.

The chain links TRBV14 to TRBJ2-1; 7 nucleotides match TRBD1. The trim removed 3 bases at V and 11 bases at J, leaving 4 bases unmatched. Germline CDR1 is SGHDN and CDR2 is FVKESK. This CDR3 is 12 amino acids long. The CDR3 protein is CASSQTGFQQFF. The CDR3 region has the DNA TGTGCCAGCAGCCAGACAGGGTTTCAGCAGTTCTTC.

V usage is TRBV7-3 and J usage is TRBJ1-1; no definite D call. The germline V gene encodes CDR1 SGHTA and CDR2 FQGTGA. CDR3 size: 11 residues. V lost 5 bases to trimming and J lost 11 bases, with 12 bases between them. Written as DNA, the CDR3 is TGTGCCAGCAGCGGTTATTGCGCCGCTTTCTTT. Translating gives CASSGYCAAFF. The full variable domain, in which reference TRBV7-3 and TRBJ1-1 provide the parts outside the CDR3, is GAGVSQTPSNKVTEKGKYVELRCDPISGHTALYWYRQSLGQGPEFLIYFQGTGAADDSGLPNDRFFAVRPEGSVSTLKIQRTERGDSAVYLCASSGYCAAFFGQGTRLTVV.

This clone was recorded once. CDR3 residues: CASSAPGLGGEQYF. In nucleotides, the CDR3 is TGCGCCAGCAGCGCCCCGGGACTAGGCGGCGAGCAGTACTTC. This chain links TRBV5-1 with TRBJ2-7; 8 bases agree with TRBD2. The V segment lost 4 bases and the J segment 6 bases; nucleotides outside the gene matches: 9. Per the germline V gene, CDR1 is SGHRS and CDR2 is YFSETQ. This CDR3 is built from 14 residues. Full variable domain (remainder filled in from reference TRBV5-1 and TRBJ2-7): KAGVTQTPRYLIKTRGQQVTLSCSPISGHRSVSWYQQTPGQGLQFLFEYFSETQRNKGNFPGRFSGRQFSNSRSEMNVSTLELGDSALYLCASSAPGLGGEQYFGPGTRLTVT.

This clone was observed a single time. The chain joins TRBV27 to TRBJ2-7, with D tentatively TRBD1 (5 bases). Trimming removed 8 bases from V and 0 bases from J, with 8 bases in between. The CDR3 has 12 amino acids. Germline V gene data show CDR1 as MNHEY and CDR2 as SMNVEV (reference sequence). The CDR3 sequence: CASGASSYEQYF. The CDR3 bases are TGTGCCAGCGGGGCCAGCTCCTACGAGCAGTACTTC.

CDR3 in DNA: TGTGCCAGCAGGGTGTTGGAGGCGGAGTGGCGGAATGAGCAGTTCTTC. Translation: CASRVLEAEWRNEQFF. The V and J genes are TRBV28 and TRBJ2-1, with a tentative D call TRBD2 (5 bases). Germline-derived CDR1 and CDR2 are MDHEN and SYDVKM. Trimming removed 6 bases from V and 7 bases from J, with 22 bases in between. The CDR3 contains 16 residues.

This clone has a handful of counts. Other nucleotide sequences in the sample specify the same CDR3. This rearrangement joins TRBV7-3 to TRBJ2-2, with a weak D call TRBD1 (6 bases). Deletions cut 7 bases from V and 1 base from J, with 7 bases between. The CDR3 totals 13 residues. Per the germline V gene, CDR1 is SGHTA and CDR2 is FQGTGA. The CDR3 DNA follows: TGTGCCAGCAAAGGGGGGAACACCGGGGAGCTGTTTTTT. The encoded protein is CASKGGNTGELFF.

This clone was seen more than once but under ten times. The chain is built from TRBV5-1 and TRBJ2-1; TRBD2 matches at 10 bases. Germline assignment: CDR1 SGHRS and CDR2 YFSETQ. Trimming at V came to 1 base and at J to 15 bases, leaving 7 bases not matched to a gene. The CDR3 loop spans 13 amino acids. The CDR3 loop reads CASSLIEREGLFF. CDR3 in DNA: TGCGCCAGCAGCTTGATCGAGCGGGAGGGCCTGTTCTTC.

The CDR3, as DNA: TGTGCCAGCAGGAGGTCGTACCAAGAGACCCAGTACTTC. This sequence encodes CASRRSYQETQYF. The gene calls are TRBV7-8 and TRBJ2-5; D is ambiguous. Trimming took off 6 bases at V and 0 bases at J, with 8 bases between the two ends. Germline V gene data show CDR1 as SGHVS and CDR2 as FQNEAQ. This CDR3 contains 13 residues.

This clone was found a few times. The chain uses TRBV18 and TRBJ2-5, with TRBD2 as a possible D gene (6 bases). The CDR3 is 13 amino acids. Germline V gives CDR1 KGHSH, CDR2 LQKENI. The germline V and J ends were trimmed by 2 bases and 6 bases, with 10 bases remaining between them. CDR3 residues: CASSPSGGQTQYF. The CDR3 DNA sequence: TGTGCCAGCTCACCATCAGGAGGGCAGACCCAGTACTTC.

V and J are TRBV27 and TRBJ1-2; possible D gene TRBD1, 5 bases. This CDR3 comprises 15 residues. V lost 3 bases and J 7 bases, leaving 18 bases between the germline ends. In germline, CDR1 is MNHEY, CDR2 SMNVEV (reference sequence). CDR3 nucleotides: TGTGCCAGCAGTTTTAGGGACTTCGGAAAACGTGGCTACACCTTC. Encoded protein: CASSFRDFGKRGYTF.